This T cell receptor beta chain emerged from a study of T cells after yellow fever vaccination. General observations from the study: Once the booster was given, most primary-vaccination clones reappeared, at around 96% for CD4 and over 85% for CD8. Few clonotypes appeared in both CD4 and CD8 compartments. The study found a weaker secondary response that peaked faster, day 5 versus 15.

CDR3 size: 13 residues. CDR1 is SGHNT and CDR2 is YYREEE in the germline V gene (reference sequence). Trimming removed 2 bases from V and 4 bases from J, with 9 bases in between. Making TCR cDNA involved 5'RACE template switching, which added UMIs and a universal primer site. Via MiXCR, TCRdb re-called the 5' RACE reads, giving one row per CDR3 protein. The sample carries about 550,000 distinct CDR3 sequences, roughly a fifth recorded once. This clonotype was seen ten or more times. Antigen: not known. The sequence was obtained from a man under 40 who received the YFV17D yellow fever vaccine. V is TRBV5-4 and J is TRBJ2-5; D call uncertain. The sequencing used PBMCs, collected 15 days after the yellow fever booster vaccination. The CDR3 region is CASSFASRETQYF. The DNA for the CDR3 is TGTGCCAGCAGCTTTGCCTCCCGAGAGACCCAGTACTTC. The variable domain in full, with the rest retrieved from reference TRBV5-4 and TRBJ2-5, is ETGVTQSPTHLIKTRGQQVTLRCSSQSGHNTVSWYQQALGQGPQFIFQYYREEENGRGNFPPRFSGLQFPNYSSELNVNALELDDSALYLCASSFASRETQYFGPGTRLLVL.